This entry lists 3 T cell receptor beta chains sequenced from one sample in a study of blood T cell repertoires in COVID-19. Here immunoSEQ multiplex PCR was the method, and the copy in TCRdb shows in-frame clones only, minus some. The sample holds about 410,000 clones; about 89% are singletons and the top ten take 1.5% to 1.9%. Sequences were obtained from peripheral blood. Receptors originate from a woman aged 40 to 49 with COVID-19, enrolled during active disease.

The CDR3 here is CASSFVKDTQYF. The CDR3 DNA is TGTGCCAGCAGTTTTGTAAAAGATACGCAGTATTTT. The chain joins TRBV12-3 or TRBV12-4 to TRBJ2-3; D ambiguous. Trimming shortened V by 3 bases and J by 5 bases, and 6 bases separated the two germline ends. The CDR3 sequence is 12 residues long.

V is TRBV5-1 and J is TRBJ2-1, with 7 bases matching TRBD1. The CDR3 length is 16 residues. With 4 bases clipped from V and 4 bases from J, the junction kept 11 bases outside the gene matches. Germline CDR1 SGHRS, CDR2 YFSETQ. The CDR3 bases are TGCGCCAGCAGCCGGGGTTGGACAGGCCTTTACAATGAGCAGTTCTTC. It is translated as CASSRGWTGLYNEQFF. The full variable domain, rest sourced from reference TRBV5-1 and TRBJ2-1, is KAGVTQTPRYLIKTRGQQVTLSCSPISGHRSVSWYQQTPGQGLQFLFEYFSETQRNKGNFPGRFSGRQFSNSRSEMNVSTLELGDSALYLCASSRGWTGLYNEQFFGPGTRLTVL.

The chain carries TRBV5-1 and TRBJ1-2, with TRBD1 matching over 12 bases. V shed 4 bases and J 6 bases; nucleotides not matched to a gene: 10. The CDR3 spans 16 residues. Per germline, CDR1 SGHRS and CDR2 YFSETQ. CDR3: CASSPGQGATGNGYTF. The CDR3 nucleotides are TGCGCCAGCAGCCCGGGACAGGGGGCAACAGGGAATGGCTACACCTTC.